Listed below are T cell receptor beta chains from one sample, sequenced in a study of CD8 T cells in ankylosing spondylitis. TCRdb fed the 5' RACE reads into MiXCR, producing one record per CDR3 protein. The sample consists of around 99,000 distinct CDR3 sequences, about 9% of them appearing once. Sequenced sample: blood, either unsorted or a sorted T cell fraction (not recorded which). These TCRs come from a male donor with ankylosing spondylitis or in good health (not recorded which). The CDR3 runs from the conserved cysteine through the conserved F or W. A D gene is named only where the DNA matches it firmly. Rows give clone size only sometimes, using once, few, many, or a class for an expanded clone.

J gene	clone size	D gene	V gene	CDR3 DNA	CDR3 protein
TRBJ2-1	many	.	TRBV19	TGTGCCAGTAGTATAGGAAGCAACAATGAGCAGTTCTTC	CASSIGSNNEQFF
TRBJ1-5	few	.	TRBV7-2	TGTGCCAGCAGCTTTAGGCCGGGGATGAATCAGCCCCAGCATTTT	CASSFRPGMNQPQHF
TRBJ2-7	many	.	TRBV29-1	TGCAGCGCACGGGCGACCGGGACCACAAGACACGAGCAGTACTTC	CSARATGTTRHEQYF
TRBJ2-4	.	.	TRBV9	TGTGCCAGCAGCGTAGGTAGTTCGGCCAAAAACATTCAGTACTTC	CASSVGSSAKNIQYF
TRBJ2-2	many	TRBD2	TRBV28	TGTGCCAGCACAATCGGGGGGGCATTGAGCGGGGAGCTGTTTTTT	CASTIGGALSGELFF
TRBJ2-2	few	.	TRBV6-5	TGTGCCAGCAGTTACGCACAGGGATCCGGGGAGCTGTTTTTT	CASSYAQGSGELFF
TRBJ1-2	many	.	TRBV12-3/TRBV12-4	TGTGCCAGCAGTCCCCCTCGCGGGGCAGGCGGTGGCTACACCTTC	CASSPPRGAGGGYTF
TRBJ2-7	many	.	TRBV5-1	TGCGCCAGCAGCCTAGTCGCCCGAGGGCTTGGTGGATTCTACGAGCAGTACTTC	CASSLVARGLGGFYEQYF
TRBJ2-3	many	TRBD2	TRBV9	TGTGCCAGTGACGGGGGGGCCTTCAGCACAGATACGCAGTATTTT	CASDGGAFSTDTQYF
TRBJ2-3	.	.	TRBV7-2	TGTGCCAGCAGCTCTTCCCCGGGAAGCGGTGGGACAGATACGCAGTATTTT	CASSSSPGSGGTDTQYF
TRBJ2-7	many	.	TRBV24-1	TGTGCCACCAGTGACACGACAGCCTACGAGCAGTACTTC	CATSDTTAYEQYF
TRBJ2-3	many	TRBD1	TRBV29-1	TGCAGCGTTGATGCTTGGCAGGGGGCTACAGATACGCAGTATTTT	CSVDAWQGATDTQYF
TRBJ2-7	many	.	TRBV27	TGTGCCAGCGGGAGGGACAGCCTCTCCTACGAGCAGTACTTC	CASGRDSLSYEQYF
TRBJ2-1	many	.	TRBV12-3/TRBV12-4	TGTGCCAGCAGCTCCACCCACAATGAGCAGTTCTTC	CASSSTHNEQFF
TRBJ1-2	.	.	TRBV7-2	TGTGCCAGCAGCTTAGCTAAGGCAGCTAACTATGGCTACACCTTC	CASSLAKAANYGYTF
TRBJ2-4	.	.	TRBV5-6	TGTGCCAGCAGCCAGCTTGGGCAGAGGTCCACCAAAAACATTCAGTACTTC	CASSQLGQRSTKNIQYF
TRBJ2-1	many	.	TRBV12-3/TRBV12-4	TGTGCCAGCAGTTTAATGGGCGGTGAGCAGTTCTTC	CASSLMGGEQFF
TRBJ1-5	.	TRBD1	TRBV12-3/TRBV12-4	TGTGCCAGCAGTTTAAGCTGGACAGGGAATCAGCCCCAGCATTTT	CASSLSWTGNQPQHF
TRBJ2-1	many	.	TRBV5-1	TGCGCCAGCAGCACGGAGGCGGACAATGAGCAGTTCTTC	CASSTEADNEQFF
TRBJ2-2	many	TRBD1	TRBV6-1	TGTGCCAGCAGGATGACAGGGGGGCCCGGGGAGCTGTTTTTT	CASRMTGGPGELFF
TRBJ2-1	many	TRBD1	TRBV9	TGTGCCAGCAGCGGAACCGGGACAGGGTTCTTCGATGAGCAGTTCTTC	CASSGTGTGFFDEQFF
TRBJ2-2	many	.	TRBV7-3	TGTGCCAGCAAACTCAGCCAGGGCCTGAACACCGGGGAGCTGTTTTTT	CASKLSQGLNTGELFF
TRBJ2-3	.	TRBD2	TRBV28	TGTGCCAGCAGTTTACCAGCGGGGGGAGCAGATACGCAGTATTTT	CASSLPAGGADTQYF
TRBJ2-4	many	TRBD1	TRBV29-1	TGCAGTGGAAAGACCGGGACAGGAAAAAACATTCAGTACTTC	CSGKTGTGKNIQYF
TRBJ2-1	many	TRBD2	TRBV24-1	TGTGCCACCAGTGATTTGAGCAGCGGGGGGGCCAAAGATGAGCAGTTCTTC	CATSDLSSGGAKDEQFF
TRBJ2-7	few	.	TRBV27	TGTGCCAGCAGTTTATCCGTAGAGGGGGGGGTTCGGACCCCCTACGAGCAGTACTTC	CASSLSVEGGVRTPYEQYF
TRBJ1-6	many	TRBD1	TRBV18	TGTGCCAGCTCAGACGGACAGGGTGGGAATTCACCCCTCCACTTT	CASSDGQGGNSPLHF
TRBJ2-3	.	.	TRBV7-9	TGTGTCAGCAGCTTAGAAGAGCAACTCACAGATACGCAGTATTTT	CVSSLEEQLTDTQYF
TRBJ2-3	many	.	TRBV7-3	TGTGCCAGCAGCTTGGGCCCACTAAGCACAGATACGCAGTATTTT	CASSLGPLSTDTQYF
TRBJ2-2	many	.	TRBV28	TGTGCCAGCAGTTCTCCCTCCGGGACAAACACCGGGGAGCTGTTTTTT	CASSSPSGTNTGELFF
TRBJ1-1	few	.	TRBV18	TGTGCCAGCTCTCTCACCCCGGGACGGTTGAACACTGAAGCTTTCTTT	CASSLTPGRLNTEAFF
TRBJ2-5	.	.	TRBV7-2	TGTGCCAGCAGCTTAATGATGGAGACCCAGTACTTC	CASSLMMETQYF
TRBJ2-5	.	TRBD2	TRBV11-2	TGTGCCAGCAGCTTAGGCCTATCGCTAGCGGGGGAACAAGAGACCCAGTACTTC	CASSLGLSLAGEQETQYF
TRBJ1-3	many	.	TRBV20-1	TGCAGTGCCACAGGACTAGACCTCGGAAACACCATATATTTT	CSATGLDLGNTIYF
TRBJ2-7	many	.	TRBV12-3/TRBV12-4	TGTGCCAGCAGTTTCCATGGTGGAGCTTCTACGAGACAGTACTTC	CASSFHGGASTRQYF
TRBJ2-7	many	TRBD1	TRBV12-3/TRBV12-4	TGTGCCAGCAGCGACAGGGGACCCGCCCCGTACGAGCAGTACTTC	CASSDRGPAPYEQYF
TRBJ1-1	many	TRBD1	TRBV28	TGTGCCAGCAGTTCTACCACAGGGGGCCAGAACACTGAAGCTTTCTTT	CASSSTTGGQNTEAFF
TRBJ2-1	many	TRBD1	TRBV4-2	TGTGCCAGCAGCCAATCCGGGACAGGGAATGAGCAGTTCTTC	CASSQSGTGNEQFF
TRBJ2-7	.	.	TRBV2	TGTGCCAGCGCCCGGGGGCTTAAACCCCAACTGGAAGAGCAGTACTTC	CASARGLKPQLEEQYF
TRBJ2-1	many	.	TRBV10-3	TGTGCCATCAGTGAGACCAAACTACTACAGGTAAATGAGCAGTTCTTC	CAISETKLLQVNEQFF